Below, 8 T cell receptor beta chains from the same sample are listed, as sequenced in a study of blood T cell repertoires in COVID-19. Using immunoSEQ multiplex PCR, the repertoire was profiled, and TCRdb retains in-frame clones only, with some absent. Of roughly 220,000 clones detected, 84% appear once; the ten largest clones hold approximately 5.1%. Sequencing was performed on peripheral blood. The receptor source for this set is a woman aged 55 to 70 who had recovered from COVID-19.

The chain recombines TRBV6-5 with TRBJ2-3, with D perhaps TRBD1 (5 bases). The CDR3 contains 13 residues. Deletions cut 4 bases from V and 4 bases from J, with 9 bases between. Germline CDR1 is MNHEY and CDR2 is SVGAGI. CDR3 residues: CASSWGSADTQYF. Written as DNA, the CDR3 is TGTGCCAGCAGTTGGGGCTCAGCAGATACGCAGTATTTT.

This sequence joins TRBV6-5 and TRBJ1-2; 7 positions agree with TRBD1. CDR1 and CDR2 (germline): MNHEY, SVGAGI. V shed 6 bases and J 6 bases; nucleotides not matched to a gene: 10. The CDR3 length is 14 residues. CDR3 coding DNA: TGTGCCAGCAGATTAGACAGGGCCCTCGATGGCTACACCTTC. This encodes CASRLDRALDGYTF.

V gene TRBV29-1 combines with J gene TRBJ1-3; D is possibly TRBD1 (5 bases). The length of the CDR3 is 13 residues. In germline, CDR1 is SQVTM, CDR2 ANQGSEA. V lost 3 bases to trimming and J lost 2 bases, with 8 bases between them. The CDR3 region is CSVELGAGNTIYF. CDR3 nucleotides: TGCAGCGTTGAGTTAGGGGCTGGAAACACCATATATTTT. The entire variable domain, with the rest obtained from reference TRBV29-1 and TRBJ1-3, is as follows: SAVISQKPSRDICQRGTSLTIQCQVDSQVTMMFWYRQQPGQSLTLIATANQGSEATYESGFVIDKFPISRPNLTFSTLTVSNMSPEDSSIYLCSVELGAGNTIYFGEGSWLTVV.

CDR3 sequence reads: CASRDNDEQYF. The CDR3 nucleotides are TGTGCCAGCAGAGACAACGACGAGCAGTACTTC. This chain joins TRBV3-1 (or the pseudogene TRBV3-2) and TRBJ2-7, with unresolved D. Germline CDR1 is LGHDT and CDR2 is YNNKEL (reference sequence). This CDR3 contains 11 residues. V gave up 6 bases and J gave up 5 bases, with 8 bases separating them.

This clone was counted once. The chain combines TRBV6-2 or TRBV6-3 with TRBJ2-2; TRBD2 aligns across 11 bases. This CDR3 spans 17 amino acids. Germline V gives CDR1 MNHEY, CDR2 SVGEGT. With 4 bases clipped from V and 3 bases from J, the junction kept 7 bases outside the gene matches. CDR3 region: CASSFLYSGGDTGELFF. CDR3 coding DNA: TGTGCCAGCAGTTTCCTCTATAGCGGGGGGGACACCGGGGAGCTGTTTTTT.

The CDR3 nucleotides are TGTGCCAGCAGCTCCGGAATAGCGGGGTCGGGTGATACGCAGTATTTT. This encodes CASSSGIAGSGDTQYF. The gene calls are TRBV7-6 and TRBJ2-3, with TRBD2 matching 8 bases. The CDR3 contains 16 residues. V gave up 4 bases and J gave up 6 bases; unmatched junction bases: 12. Per germline, CDR1 SGHVS and CDR2 FNYEAQ.

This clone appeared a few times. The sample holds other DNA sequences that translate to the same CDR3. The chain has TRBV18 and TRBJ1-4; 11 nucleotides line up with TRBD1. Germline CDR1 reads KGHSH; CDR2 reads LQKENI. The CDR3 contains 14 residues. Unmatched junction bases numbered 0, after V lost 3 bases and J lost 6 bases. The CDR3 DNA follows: TGTGCCAGCTCACCGGGACAGGGGGATGAAAAACTGTTTTTT. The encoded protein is CASSPGQGDEKLFF.

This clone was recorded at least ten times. The CDR3 nucleotides read TGTGCCAGCAGCTTCTGGGGGGGAGGCAATCAGCCCCAGCATTTT. Protein: CASSFWGGGNQPQHF. The chain links TRBV5-5 to TRBJ1-5, with D perhaps matching TRBD1 (5 bases). The germline V and J ends were trimmed by 2 bases and 2 bases, with 11 bases remaining between them. Germline CDR1 and CDR2: SGHKS and YYEKEE (reference sequence). CDR3 length: 15 residues. Based on the CDR3 plus reference TRBV5-5 and TRBJ1-5, the full variable domain is DAGVTQSPTHLIKTRGQQVTLRCSPISGHKSVSWYQQVLGQGPQFIFQYYEKEERGRGNFPDRFSARQFPNYSSELNVNALLLGDSALYLCASSFWGGGNQPQHFGDGTRLSIL.